This T cell receptor beta chain appears in the sequencing data of a study of PD-L1 blockade in urothelial cancer. Germline V gene lookup returns CDR1 MDHEN and CDR2 SYDVKM. V was cut by 3 bases and J by 7 bases, with 9 bases left in between. The CDR3 totals 12 residues. The authors spiked synthetic TCR analog templates into each PCR. The table came from immunoSEQ multiplex PCR; TCRdb's copy has only in-frame clones and leaves some out. The repertoire includes tens of thousands of clones, roughly 85% of them detected once, and roughly 1.5% sits in the top ten. Time point described: peripheral blood 6 weeks after treatment start.

Sequencing used PBMCs, obtained around atezolizumab (anti-PD-L1) treatment. This receptor was obtained from a man between 65 and 85 years old with urothelial cancer. The chain couples TRBV28 to TRBJ1-2, with D tentatively TRBD1 (5 bases). CDR3 in amino acids: CASSFGGVGYTF. The CDR3 nucleotides are TGTGCCAGCAGTTTCGGGGGGGTTGGCTACACCTTC.